Below are 3 T cell receptor beta chains sequenced from a single sample in a study of identical twins. TCRdb processed the 5' RACE reads anew with MiXCR; each CDR3 protein has one entry. This table has under 400,000 distinct CDR3 sequences, around 9% appearing once. The material sequenced was naive T cells sorted from blood. The source is a woman aged 45 to 65 in good health.

This clonotype showed up just a few times. The V and J genes are TRBV6-5 and TRBJ1-4; D possibly corresponds to TRBD1 (5 bases). CDR3 length: 14 residues. The V end lost 6 bases, the J end lost 8 bases, and 16 bases lay between the germline ends. Germline V gene sequence: CDR1 MNHEY, CDR2 SVGAGI. Here the CDR3 DNA reads TGTGCCAGCAGCGACTCGGGACGGATAGAAAAACTGTTTTTT. Translated, it gives CASSDSGRIEKLFF.

This clonotype was picked up one time. The chain carries TRBV28 and TRBJ2-7; possibly TRBD2 for D (6 bases). The CDR3 is made up of 15 amino acids. Deletions cut 8 bases from V and 4 bases from J, with 21 bases between. The V gene's germline CDR1 is MDHEN and CDR2 SYDVKM. The CDR3 nucleotides are TGTGCCAGCCGGCCTTTGAGACTAGAGAAATACGAGCAGTACTTC. Amino acid sequence: CASRPLRLEKYEQYF.

The J gene is TRBJ2-2, the V gene TRBV29-1; no definite D call. The CDR3 contains 12 residues. V lost 4 bases, J lost 3 bases, and 6 bases lay in between. CDR1 is SQVTM and CDR2 is ANQGSEA in the germline V gene. The CDR3 DNA sequence: TGCAGCGTTGGGACGTACACCGGGGAGCTGTTTTTT. This encodes CSVGTYTGELFF.